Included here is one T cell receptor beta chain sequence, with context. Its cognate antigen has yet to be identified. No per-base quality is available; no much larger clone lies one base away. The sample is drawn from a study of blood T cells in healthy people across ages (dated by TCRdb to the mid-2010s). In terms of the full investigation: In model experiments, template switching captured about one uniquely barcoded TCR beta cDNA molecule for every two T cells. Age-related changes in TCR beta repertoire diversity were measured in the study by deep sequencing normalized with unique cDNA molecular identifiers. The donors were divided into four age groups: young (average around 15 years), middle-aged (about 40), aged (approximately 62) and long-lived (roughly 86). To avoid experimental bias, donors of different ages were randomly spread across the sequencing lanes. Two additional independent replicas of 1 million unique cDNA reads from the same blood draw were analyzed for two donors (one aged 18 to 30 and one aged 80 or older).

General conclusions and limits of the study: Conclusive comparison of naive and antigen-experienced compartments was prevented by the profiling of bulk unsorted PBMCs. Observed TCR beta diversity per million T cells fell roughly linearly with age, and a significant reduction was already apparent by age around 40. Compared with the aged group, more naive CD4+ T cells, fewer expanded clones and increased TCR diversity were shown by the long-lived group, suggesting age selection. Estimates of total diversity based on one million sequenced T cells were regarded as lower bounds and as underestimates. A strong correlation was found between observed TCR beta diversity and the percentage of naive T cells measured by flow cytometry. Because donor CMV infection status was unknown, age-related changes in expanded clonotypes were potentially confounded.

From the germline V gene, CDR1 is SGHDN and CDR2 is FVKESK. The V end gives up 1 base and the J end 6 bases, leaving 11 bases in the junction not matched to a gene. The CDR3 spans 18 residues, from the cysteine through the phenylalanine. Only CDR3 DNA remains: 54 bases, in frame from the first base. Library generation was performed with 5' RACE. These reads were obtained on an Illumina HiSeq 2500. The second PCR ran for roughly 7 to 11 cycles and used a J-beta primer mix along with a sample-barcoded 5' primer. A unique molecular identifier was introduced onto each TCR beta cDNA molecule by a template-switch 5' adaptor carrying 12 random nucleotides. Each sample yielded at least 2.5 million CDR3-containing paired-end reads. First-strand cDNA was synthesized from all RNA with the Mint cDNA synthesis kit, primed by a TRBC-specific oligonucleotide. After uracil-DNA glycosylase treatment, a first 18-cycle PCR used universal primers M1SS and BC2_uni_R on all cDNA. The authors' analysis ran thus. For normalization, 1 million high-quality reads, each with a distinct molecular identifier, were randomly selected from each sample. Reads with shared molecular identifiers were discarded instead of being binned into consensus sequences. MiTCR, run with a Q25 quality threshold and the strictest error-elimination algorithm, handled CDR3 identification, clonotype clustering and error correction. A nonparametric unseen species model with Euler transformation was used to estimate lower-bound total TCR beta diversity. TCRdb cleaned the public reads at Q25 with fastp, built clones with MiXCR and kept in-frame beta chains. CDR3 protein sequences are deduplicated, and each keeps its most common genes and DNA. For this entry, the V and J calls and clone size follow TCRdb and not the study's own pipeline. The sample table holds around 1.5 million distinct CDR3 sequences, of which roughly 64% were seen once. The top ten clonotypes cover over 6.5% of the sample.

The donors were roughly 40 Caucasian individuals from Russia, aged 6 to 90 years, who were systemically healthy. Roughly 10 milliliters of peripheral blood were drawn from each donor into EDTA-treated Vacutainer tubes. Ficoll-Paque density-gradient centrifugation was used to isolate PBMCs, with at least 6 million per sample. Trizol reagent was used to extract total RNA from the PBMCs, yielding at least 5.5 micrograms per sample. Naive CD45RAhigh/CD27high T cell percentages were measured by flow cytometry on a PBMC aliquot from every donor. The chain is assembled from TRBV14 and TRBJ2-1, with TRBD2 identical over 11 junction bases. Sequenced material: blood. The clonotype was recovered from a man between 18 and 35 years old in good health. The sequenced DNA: TGTGCCAGCAGCCAAGCAAGGACTAGCGGGCCCTTGGGCAATGAGCAGTTCTTC. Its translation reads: CASSQARTSGPLGNEQFF.